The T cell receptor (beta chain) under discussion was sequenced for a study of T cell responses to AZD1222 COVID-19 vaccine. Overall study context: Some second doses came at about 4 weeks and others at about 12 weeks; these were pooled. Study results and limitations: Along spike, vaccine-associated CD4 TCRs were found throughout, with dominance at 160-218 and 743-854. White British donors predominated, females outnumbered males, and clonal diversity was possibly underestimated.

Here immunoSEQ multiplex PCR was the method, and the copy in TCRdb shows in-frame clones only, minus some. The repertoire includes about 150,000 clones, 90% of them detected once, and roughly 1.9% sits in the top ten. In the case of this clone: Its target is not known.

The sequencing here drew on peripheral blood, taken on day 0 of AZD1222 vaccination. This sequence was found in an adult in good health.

CDR3 nucleotides: TGTGCCAGCAGCAATGGGGGGGCTACAGTGAACACTGAAGCTTTCTTT. Protein: CASSNGGATVNTEAFF. J is TRBJ1-1 and V is TRBV28, with D perhaps matching TRBD1 (6 bases). Trimming took off 6 bases at V and 0 bases at J, with 17 bases between the two ends. Germline assignment: CDR1 MDHEN and CDR2 SYDVKM. This CDR3 contains 16 residues.